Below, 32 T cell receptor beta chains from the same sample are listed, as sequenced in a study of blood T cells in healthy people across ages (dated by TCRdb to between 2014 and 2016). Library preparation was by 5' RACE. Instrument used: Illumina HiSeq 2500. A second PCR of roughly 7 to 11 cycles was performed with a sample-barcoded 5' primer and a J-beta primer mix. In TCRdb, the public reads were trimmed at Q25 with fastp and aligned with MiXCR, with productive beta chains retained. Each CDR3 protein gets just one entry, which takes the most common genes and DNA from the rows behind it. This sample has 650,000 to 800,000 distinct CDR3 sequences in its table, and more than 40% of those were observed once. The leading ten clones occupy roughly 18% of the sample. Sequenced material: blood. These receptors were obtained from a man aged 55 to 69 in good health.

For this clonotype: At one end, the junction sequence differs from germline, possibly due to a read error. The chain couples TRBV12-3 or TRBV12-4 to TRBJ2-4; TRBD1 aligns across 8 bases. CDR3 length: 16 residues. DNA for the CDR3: TGTGCCAGCAGCAGGACAGGGATAATAGCCAAAAACAGTCAGTACTTC. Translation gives CASSRTGIIAKNSQYF.

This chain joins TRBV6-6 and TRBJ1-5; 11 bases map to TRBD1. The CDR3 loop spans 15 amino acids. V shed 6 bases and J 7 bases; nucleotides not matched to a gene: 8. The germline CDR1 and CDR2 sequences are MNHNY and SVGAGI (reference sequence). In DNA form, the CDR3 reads TGTGCCAGCAGGCCCGGGACAGGGGGTTGGCAGCCCCAGCATTTT. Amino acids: CASRPGTGGWQPQHF.

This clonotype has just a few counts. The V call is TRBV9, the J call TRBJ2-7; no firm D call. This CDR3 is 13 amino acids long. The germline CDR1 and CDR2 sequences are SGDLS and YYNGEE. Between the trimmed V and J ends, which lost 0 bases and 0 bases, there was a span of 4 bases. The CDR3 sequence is CASSVADSYEQYF. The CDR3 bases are TGTGCCAGCAGCGTAGCGGACTCCTACGAGCAGTACTTC.

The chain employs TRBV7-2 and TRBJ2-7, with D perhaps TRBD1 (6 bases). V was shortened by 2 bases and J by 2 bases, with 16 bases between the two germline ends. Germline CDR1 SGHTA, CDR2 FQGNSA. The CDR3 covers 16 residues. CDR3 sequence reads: CASSLYSSGATYEQYF. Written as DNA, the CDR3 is TGTGCCAGCAGCTTATATTCGTCAGGGGCTACCTACGAGCAGTACTTC.

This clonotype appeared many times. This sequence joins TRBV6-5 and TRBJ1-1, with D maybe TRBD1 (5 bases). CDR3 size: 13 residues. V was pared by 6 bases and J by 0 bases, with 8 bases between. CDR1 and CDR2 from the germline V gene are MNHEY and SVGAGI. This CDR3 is CASSSGLNTEAFF. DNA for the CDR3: TGTGCCAGCAGCTCAGGGTTGAACACTGAAGCTTTCTTT.

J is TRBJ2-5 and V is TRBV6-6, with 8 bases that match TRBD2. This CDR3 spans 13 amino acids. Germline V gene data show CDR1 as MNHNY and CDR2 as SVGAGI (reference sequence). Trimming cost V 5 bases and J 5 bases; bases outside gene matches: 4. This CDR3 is CASSDGGGETQYF. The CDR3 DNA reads TGTGCCAGCAGTGACGGCGGGGGGGAGACCCAGTACTTC.

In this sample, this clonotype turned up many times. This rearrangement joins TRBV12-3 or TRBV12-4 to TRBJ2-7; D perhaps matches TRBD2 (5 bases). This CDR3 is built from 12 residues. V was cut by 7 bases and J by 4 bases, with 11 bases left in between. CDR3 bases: TGTGCCAGCACCAGGACTGGATACGAGCAGTACTTC. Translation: CASTRTGYEQYF.

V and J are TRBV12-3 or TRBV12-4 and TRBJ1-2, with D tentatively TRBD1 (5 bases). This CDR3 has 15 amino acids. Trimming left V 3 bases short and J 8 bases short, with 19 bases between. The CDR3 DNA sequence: TGTGCCAGCAGTTTGAGGGTTCAGGGTGAGTCGGGCTACACCTTC. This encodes CASSLRVQGESGYTF.

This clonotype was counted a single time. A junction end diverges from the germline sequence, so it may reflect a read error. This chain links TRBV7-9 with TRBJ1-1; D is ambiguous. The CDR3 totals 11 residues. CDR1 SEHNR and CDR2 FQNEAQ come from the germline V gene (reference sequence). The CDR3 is CASSLNIEAFF. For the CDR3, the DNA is TGTGCCAGCAGCTTAAACATTGAAGCTTTCTTT.

The CDR3: CASSRVLAEQYF. The DNA for the CDR3 is TGTGCCAGCAGCCGGGTTTTGGCCGAGCAGTACTTC. This rearrangement joins TRBV14 to TRBJ2-7, with D unresolved. The CDR3 covers 12 residues. Trimming pared 4 bases from V and 6 bases from J, leaving 10 bases between. Germline assignment: CDR1 SGHDN and CDR2 FVKESK.

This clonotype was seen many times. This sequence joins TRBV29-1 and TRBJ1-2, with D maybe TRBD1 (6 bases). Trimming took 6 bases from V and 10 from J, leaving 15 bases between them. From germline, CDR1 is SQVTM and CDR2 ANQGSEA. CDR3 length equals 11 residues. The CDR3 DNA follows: TGCAGCGTGCGAGGCAGGACAGACTACACCTTC. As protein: CSVRGRTDYTF. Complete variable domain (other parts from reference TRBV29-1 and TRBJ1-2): SAVISQKPSRDICQRGTSLTIQCQVDSQVTMMFWYRQQPGQSLTLIATANQGSEATYESGFVIDKFPISRPNLTFSTLTVSNMSPEDSSIYLCSVRGRTDYTFGSGTRLTVV.

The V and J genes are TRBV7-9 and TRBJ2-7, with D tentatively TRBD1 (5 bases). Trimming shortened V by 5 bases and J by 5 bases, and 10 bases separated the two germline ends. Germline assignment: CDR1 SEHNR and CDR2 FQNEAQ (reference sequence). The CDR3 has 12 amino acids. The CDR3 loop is CASSDGRDEQYF. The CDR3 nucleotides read TGTGCCAGCAGCGATGGCAGGGACGAGCAGTACTTC.

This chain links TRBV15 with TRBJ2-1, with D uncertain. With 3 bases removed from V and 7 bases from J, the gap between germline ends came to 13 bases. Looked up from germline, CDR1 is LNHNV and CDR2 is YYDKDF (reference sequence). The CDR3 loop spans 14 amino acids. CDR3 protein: CATSRATIGNEQFF. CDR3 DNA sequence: TGTGCCACCAGCAGGGCTACTATTGGTAATGAGCAGTTCTTC. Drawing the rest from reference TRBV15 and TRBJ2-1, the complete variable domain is DAMVIQNPRYQVTQFGKPVTLSCSQTLNHNVMYWYQQKSSQAPKLLFHYYDKDFNNEADTPDNFQSRRPNTSFCFLDIRSPGLGDTAMYLCATSRATIGNEQFFGPGTRLTVL.

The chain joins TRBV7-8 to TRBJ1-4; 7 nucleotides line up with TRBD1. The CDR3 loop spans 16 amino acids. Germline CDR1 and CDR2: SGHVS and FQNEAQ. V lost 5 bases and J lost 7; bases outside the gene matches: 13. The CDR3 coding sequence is TGTGCCAGCAGCCAAGGACGACAGACAGGGCGTGAAAAACTGTTTTTT. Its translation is CASSQGRQTGREKLFF.

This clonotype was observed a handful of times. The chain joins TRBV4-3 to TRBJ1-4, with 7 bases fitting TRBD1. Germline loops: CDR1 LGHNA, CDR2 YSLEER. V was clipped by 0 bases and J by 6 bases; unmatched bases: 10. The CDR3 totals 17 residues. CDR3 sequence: CASSQDLPYTGDEKLFF. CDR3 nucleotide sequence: TGCGCCAGCAGCCAAGATCTCCCCTATACAGGGGATGAAAAACTGTTTTTT.

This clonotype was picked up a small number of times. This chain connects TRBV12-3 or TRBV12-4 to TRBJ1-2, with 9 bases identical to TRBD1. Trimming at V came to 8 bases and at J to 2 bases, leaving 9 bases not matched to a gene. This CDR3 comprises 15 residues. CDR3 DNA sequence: TGTGCCAGCCTTTCTGCCGGGACAGGGAACTATGGCTACACCTTC. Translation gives CASLSAGTGNYGYTF.

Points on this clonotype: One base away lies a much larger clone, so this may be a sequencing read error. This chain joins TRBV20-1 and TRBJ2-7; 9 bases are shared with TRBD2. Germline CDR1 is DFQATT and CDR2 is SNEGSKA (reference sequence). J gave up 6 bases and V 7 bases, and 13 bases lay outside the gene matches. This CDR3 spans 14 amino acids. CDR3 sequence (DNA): TGCAGTGTCCCCGATCTAGCGGGGTGTGGCGAGCAGTACTTC. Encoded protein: CSVPDLAGCGEQYF.

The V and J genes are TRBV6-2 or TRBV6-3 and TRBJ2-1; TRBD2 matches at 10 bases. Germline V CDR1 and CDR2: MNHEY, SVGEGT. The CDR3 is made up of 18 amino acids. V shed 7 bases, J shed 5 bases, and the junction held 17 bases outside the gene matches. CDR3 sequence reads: CASNPHKAGGHMDNEQFF. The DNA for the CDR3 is TGTGCCAGCAATCCCCATAAAGCGGGGGGGCATATGGACAATGAGCAGTTCTTC.

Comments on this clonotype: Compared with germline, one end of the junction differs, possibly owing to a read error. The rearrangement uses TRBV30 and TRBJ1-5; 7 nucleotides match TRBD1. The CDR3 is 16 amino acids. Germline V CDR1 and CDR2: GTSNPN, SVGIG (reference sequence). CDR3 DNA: TGTGCCAGGAGTTTACAGGGGATACTGAGCAATCAGCCCCAGCATTTT. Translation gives CARSLQGILSNQPQHF.

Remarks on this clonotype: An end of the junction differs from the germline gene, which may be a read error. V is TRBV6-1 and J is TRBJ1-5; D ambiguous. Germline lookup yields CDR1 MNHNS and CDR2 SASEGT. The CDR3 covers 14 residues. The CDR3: CASSVQADDQPQHF. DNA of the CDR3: TGTGCCAGCAGTGTCCAGGCGGATGATCAGCCTCAGCATTTT.

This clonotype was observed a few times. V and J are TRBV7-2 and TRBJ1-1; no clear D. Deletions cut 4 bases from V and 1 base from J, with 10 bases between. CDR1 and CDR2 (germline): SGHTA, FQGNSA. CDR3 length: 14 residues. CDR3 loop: CASSSQDGNTEAFF. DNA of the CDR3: TGTGCCAGCAGCTCCCAGGACGGGAACACTGAAGCTTTCTTT.

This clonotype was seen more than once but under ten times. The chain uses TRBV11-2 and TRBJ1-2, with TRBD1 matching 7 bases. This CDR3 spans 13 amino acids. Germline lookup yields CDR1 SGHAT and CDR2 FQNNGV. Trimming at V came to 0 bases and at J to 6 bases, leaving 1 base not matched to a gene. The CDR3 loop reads CASSLEQGHGYTF. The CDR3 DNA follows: TGTGCCAGCAGCTTAGAACAGGGGCATGGCTACACCTTC.

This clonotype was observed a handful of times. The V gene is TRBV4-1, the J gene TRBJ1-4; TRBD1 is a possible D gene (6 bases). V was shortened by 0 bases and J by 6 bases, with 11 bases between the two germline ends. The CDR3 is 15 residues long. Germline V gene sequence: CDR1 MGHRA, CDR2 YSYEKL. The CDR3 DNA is TGCGCCAGCAGCCAAGACCCACGGACAGATGAAAAACTGTTTTTT. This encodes CASSQDPRTDEKLFF.

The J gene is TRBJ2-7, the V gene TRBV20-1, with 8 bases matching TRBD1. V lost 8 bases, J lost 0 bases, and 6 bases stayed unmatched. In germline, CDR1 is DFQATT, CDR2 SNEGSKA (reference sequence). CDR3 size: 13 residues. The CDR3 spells CSYRGQGSYEQYF. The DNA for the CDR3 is TGCAGTTACCGCGGACAGGGCTCCTACGAGCAGTACTTC.

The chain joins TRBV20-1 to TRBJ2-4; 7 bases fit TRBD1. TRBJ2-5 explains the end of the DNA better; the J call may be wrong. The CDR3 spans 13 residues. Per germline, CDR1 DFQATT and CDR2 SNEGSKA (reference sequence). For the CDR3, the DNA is TGCAGTGCTAGAGGGACAGGAACTGAGACCCAGTACTTC. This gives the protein CSARGTGTETQYF.

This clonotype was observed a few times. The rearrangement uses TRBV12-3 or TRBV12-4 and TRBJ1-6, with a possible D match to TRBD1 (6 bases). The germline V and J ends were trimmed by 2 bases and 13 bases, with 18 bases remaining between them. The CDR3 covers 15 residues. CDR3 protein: CASSLRRDKPGPLHF. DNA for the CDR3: TGTGCCAGCAGTTTACGCCGGGACAAGCCTGGCCCCCTCCACTTT.

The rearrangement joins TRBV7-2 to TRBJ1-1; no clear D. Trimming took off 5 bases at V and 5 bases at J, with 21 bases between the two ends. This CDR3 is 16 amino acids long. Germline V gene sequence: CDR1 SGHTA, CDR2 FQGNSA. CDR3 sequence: CASSLPGNGTRTEAFF. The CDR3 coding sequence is TGTGCCAGCAGCCTCCCCGGGAACGGCACCCGTACTGAAGCTTTCTTT.

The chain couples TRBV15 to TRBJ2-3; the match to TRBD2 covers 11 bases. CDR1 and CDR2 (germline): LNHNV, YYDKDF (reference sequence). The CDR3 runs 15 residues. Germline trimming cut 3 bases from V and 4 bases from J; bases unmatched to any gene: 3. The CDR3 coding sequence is TGTGCCACCAGCAGTTATAGCGGGGGGGCAGATACGCAGTATTTT. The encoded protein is CATSSYSGGADTQYF.

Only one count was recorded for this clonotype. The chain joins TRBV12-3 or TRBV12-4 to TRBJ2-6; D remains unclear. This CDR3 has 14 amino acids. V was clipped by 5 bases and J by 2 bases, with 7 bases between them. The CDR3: CASSPAPGANVLTF. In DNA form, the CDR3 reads TGTGCCAGCAGTCCGGCCCCTGGGGCCAACGTCCTGACTTTC.

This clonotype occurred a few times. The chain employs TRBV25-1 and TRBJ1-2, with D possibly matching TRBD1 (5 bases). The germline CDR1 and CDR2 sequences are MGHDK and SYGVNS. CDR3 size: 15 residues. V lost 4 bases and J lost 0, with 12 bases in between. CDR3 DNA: TGTGCCAGCAGTGGTGTGGGGGTCGCTAACTATGGCTACACCTTC. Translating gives CASSGVGVANYGYTF.

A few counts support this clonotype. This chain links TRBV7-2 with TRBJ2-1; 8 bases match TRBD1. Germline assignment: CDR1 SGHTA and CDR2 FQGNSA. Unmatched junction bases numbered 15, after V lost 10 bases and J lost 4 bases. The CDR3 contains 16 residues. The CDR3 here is CANITHSGGRYNEQFF. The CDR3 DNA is TGTGCCAACATTACCCACTCAGGGGGCAGGTACAATGAGCAGTTCTTC.

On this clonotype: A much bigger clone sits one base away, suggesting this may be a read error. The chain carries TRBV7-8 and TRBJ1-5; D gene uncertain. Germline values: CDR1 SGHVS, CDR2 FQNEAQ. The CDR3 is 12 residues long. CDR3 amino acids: CASSLAGQSQHF. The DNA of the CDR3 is TGTGCCAGCAGCTTAGCGGGTCAGTCCCAGCATTTT.